Given below is one T cell receptor beta chain in context. Its target is unknown. Libraries were prepared by immunoSEQ multiplex PCR; TCRdb keeps only in-frame clonotypes and omits some of them. The data show some 20,000 clones, 70% to 75% seen once. In germline, CDR1 is MDHEN, CDR2 SYDVKM. CDR3 length equals 16 residues. V trimming: 2 bases; J trimming: 4 bases; junction bases outside the gene matches: 5. The data stem from a study of somatic mutations in cytotoxic T cells in rheumatoid arthritis. Overall study findings and caveats: For patients with rheumatoid arthritis, CD8+ clonality went up with age, while healthy controls showed no such change.

The sample consisted of CD8+ T cells sorted from blood. V usage is TRBV28 and J usage is TRBJ2-1; 10 bases line up with TRBD1. The TCR sequence derives from a woman aged 55-75 years in good health. This chain's CDR3 is CASSLGDRGRYNEQFF. CDR3 nucleotides: TGTGCCAGCAGTTTAGGGGACAGGGGCCGGTACAATGAGCAGTTCTTC.